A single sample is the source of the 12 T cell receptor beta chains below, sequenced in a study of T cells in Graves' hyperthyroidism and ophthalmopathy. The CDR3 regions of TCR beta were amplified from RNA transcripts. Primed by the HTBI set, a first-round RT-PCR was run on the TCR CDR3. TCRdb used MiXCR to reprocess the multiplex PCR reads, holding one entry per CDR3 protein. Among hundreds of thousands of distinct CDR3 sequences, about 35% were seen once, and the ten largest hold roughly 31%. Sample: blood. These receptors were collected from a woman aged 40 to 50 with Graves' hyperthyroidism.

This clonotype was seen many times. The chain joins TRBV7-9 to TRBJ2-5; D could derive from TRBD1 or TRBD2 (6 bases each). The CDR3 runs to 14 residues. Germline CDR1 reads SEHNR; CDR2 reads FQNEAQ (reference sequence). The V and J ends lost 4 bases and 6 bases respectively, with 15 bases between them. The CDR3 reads CASSSDGGGQTQYF. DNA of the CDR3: TGTGCCAGCAGCTCCGACGGGGGCGGACAGACCCAGTACTTC.

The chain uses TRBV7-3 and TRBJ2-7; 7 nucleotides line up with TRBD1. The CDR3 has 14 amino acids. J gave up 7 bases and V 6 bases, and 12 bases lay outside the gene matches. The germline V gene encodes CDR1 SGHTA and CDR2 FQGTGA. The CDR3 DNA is TGTGCCAGCAGTCCAGGGAAGGGGGCAGAAGAGCAGTACTTC. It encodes CASSPGKGAEEQYF.

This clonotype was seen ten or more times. The CDR3 DNA sequence: TGTGCCAGCAGTTCAGGGGGCCCAAGGGGAGAGACCCAGTACTTC. It is translated as CASSSGGPRGETQYF. The chain is built from TRBV7-9 and TRBJ2-5; 8 bases match TRBD1. This CDR3 comprises 15 residues. Trimming took 6 bases from V and 4 from J; bases not matched to a gene: 10. Per the germline V gene, CDR1 is SEHNR and CDR2 is FQNEAQ (reference sequence).

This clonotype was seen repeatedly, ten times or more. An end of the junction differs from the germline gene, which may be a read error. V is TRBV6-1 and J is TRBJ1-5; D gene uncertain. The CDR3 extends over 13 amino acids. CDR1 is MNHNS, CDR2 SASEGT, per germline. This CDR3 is CASSEVSDQPQHF. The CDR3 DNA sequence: TGTGCCAGCAGTGAGGTTAGCGATCAGCCCCAGCATTTT.

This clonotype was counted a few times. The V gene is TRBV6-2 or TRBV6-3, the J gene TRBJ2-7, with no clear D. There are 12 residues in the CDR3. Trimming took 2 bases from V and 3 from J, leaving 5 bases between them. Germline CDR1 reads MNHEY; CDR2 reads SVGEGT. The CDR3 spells CASSYQDYEQYF. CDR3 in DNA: TGTGCCAGCAGTTACCAGGACTACGAGCAGTACTTC.

CDR3 nucleotides: TGTGCCACCAGCAGACCGGTTTCGACAGGGGCTGGCGGCTACACCTTC. Translated: CATSRPVSTGAGGYTF. This chain connects TRBV15 to TRBJ1-2; 8 nucleotides line up with TRBD1. V trimming: 2 bases; J trimming: 8 bases; junction bases outside the gene matches: 13. The CDR3 length is 16 residues. CDR1 is LNHNV, CDR2 YYDKDF, per germline (reference sequence).

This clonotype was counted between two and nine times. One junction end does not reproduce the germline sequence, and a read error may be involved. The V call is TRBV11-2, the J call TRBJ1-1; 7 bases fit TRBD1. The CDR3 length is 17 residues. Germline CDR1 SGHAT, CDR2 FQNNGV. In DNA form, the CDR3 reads TGCGCCAGCAGCCAAGGATTGAGAGGGGGCCCAGAGCCTGAAGCTTTCTTT. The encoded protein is CASSQGLRGGPEPEAFF. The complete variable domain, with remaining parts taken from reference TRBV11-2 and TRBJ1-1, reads EAGVAQSPRYKIIEKRQSVAFWCNPISGHATLYWYQQILGQGPKLLIQFQNNGVVDDSQLPKDRFSAERLKGVDSTLKIQPAKLEDSAVYLCASSQGLRGGPEPEAFFGQGTRLTVV.

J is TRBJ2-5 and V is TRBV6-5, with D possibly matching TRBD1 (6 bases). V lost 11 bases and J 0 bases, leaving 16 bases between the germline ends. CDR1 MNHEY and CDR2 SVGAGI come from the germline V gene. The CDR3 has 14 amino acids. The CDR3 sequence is CAGNWGHDQETQYF. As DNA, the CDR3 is TGTGCCGGCAATTGGGGACACGACCAAGAGACCCAGTACTTC.

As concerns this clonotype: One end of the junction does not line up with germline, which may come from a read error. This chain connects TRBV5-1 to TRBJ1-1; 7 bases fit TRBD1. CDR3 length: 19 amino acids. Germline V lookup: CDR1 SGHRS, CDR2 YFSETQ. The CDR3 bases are TGTGCCAGCAGCCAAGATCTTTGGCAGGGGGTTAGCCGAAGCCTGAAAGCTTTCTTT. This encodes CASSQDLWQGVSRSLKAFF.

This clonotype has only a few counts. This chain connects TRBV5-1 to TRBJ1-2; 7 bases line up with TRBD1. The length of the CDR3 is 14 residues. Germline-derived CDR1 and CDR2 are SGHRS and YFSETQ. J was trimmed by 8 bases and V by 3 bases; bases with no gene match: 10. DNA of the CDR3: TGCGCCAGCAGCTGGGGACAGCCCGAGGGGGGCTACACCTTC. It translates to CASSWGQPEGGYTF.

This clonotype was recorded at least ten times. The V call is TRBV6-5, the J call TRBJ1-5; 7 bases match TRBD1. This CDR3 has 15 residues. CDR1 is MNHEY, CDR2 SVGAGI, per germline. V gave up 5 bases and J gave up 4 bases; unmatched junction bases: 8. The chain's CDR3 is CASSQMTGWNQPQHF. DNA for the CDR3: TGTGCCAGCAGTCAGATGACAGGGTGGAATCAGCCCCAGCATTTT.

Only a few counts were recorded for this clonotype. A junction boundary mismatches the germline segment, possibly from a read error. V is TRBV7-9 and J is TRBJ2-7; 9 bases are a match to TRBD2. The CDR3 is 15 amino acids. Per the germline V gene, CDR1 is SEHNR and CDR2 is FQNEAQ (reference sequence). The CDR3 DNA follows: TGCGCCAGCAGCCATGCAGCGGGAGGTGTTGGCGAGCAGTACTTC. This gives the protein CASSHAAGGVGEQYF.